The 24 T cell receptor beta chains below come from one sample, sequenced in a study of post-analysis software for immune sequencing data. The antigens for these receptors are not known. Carried by the TCR beta cDNA libraries were unique molecular identifiers. TCRdb re-derived calls from the PCR reads in MiXCR, one entry per CDR3 protein. The sample contains 700,000 to 900,000 distinct CDR3 sequences, about half of which appear only once. Broader study findings: In patients, TRBV5-6, TRBV5-1 and TRBV20-1 belonged to roughly five TRBV segments found more frequently than in controls.

The sequenced material came from blood. These receptors all stem from a girl between 10 and 17 years old with multiple sclerosis.

The chain uses TRBV12-3 or TRBV12-4 and TRBJ2-7; TRBD1 or TRBD2 may be the D gene (5 bases each). The CDR3 totals 16 residues. Trimming stripped 1 base from V and 1 base from J, with 14 bases between. The CDR3: CASSLVWDGVSYEQYF. In DNA, the CDR3 is TGTGCCAGCAGTTTAGTGTGGGACGGAGTTTCCTACGAGCAGTACTTC.

A remark on this clonotype: It may be a read error: a sequence one base away is much more abundant. The V gene is TRBV20-1, the J gene TRBJ2-5, with 7 bases lining up with TRBD1. The CDR3 loop spans 13 amino acids. Germline CDR1 DFQATT, CDR2 SNEGSKA (reference sequence). This chain's CDR3 is CGARDFRGETQYF. CDR3 DNA: TGCGGTGCTAGAGATTTCAGGGGGGAGACCCAGTACTTC.

The sample holds one count of this clonotype. This chain connects TRBV9 to TRBJ1-2, with D uncertain. Germline V CDR1 and CDR2: SGDLS, YYNGEE. Trimming shortened V by 2 bases and J by 0 bases, and 5 bases separated the two germline ends. The CDR3 is made up of 13 amino acids. The CDR3 reads CASSVQTNYGYTF. The CDR3 DNA follows: TGTGCCAGCAGCGTGCAGACTAACTATGGCTACACCTTC.

The rearrangement uses TRBV20-1 and TRBJ2-3, with D unresolved. Trimming stripped 3 bases from V and 5 bases from J, with 6 bases between. The CDR3 runs 11 residues. From germline, CDR1 is DFQATT and CDR2 SNEGSKA (reference sequence). CDR3 bases: TGCAGTGCTAGTGGAAAAGATACGCAGTATTTT. As protein: CSASGKDTQYF.

The chain has TRBV7-2 and TRBJ2-5; 8 positions match TRBD2. V shed 4 bases and J 1 base; nucleotides not matched to a gene: 5. The CDR3 has 15 amino acids. Germline CDR1 reads SGHTA; CDR2 reads FQGNSA. The CDR3 DNA reads TGTGCCAGCAGCTCCGGACTAGCCCCCCAAGAGACCCAGTACTTC. Translated, it gives CASSSGLAPQETQYF. Combining the CDR3 with reference TRBV7-2 and TRBJ2-5 gives the whole variable domain GAGVSQSPSNKVTEKGKDVELRCDPISGHTALYWYRQSLGQGLEFLIYFQGNSAPDKSGLPSDRFSAERTGGSVSTLTIQRTQQEDSAVYLCASSSGLAPQETQYFGPGTRLLVL.

This clonotype was seen only a few times. This chain joins TRBV2 and TRBJ2-3; D might be TRBD2 (5 bases). The CDR3 loop spans 13 amino acids. V dropped 8 bases and J dropped 0 bases, with 9 bases sitting between them. The germline gives CDR1 SNHLY, CDR2 FYNNEI. DNA of the CDR3: TGTGCCAGCGTGGACTTAAGCACAGATACGCAGTATTTT. Its protein is CASVDLSTDTQYF.

This clonotype was counted only a few times. The chain is built from TRBV27 and TRBJ1-2; D perhaps matches TRBD1 (5 bases). This CDR3 is built from 16 residues. Germline V gene data show CDR1 as MNHEY and CDR2 as SMNVEV (reference sequence). Trimming took 2 bases from V and 0 from J, leaving 13 bases between them. This CDR3 is CASSLGGPSSNYGYTF. The CDR3, as DNA: TGTGCCAGCAGTTTAGGGGGACCCTCGTCTAACTATGGCTACACCTTC.

The chain recombines TRBV20-1 with TRBJ2-3; 9 bases fit TRBD2. The J segment lost 3 bases and the V segment lost 1 base, leaving 5 bases of the junction unmatched. The CDR3 sequence is 15 residues long. Germline V CDR1 and CDR2: DFQATT, SNEGSKA (reference sequence). CDR3 sequence reads: CSARVLAGKTDTQYF. CDR3 sequence (DNA): TGCAGTGCTAGAGTACTAGCGGGTAAAACAGATACGCAGTATTTT.

V gene TRBV12-3 or TRBV12-4 combines with J gene TRBJ2-4, with a tentative D call TRBD1 (5 bases). This CDR3 is 13 amino acids long. V lost 1 base, J lost 7 bases, and 8 bases lay in between. The CDR3 reads CASSLVGANIQYF. DNA of the CDR3: TGTGCCAGCAGTTTAGTTGGGGCTAACATTCAGTACTTC.

This clonotype was seen only a few times. The chain couples TRBV20-1 to TRBJ2-1; D call uncertain. V lost 2 bases and J 4 bases, leaving 15 bases between the germline ends. The germline CDR1 and CDR2 sequences are DFQATT and SNEGSKA (reference sequence). CDR3 length: 15 residues. Here the CDR3 reads CSARIRASAYNEQFF. DNA of the CDR3: TGCAGTGCTAGAATACGGGCCTCTGCTTACAATGAGCAGTTCTTC.

This clonotype showed up just a few times. The chain has TRBV2 and TRBJ2-5; D is possibly TRBD1 (6 bases). Trimming took 6 bases from V and 2 from J, leaving 19 bases between them. The length of the CDR3 is 16 residues. CDR1 is SNHLY and CDR2 is FYNNEI in the germline V gene. CDR3 protein: CASRKDSMGDQETQYF. The CDR3 coding sequence is TGTGCCAGCAGGAAGGACAGTATGGGGGATCAAGAGACCCAGTACTTC.

This clonotype was seen a handful of times. The chain uses TRBV7-3 and TRBJ2-5, with unresolved D. The CDR3 has 13 residues. Looked up from germline, CDR1 is SGHTA and CDR2 is FQGTGA. V gave up 5 bases and J gave up 3 bases, with 10 bases separating them. Here the CDR3 reads CASSRGRKETQYF. CDR3 sequence (DNA): TGTGCCAGCAGCCGTGGCCGGAAAGAGACCCAGTACTTC.

The chain has TRBV18 and TRBJ2-5; 7 bases are shared with TRBD2. The end of the DNA fits TRBJ2-7 better, so the J call may be wrong. The CDR3 has 17 amino acids. CDR1 KGHSH and CDR2 LQKENI come from the germline V gene. The CDR3 protein is CASSPLGGGVGTGEQYF. In DNA, the CDR3 is TGTGCCAGCTCACCCCTTGGGGGAGGGGTAGGTACCGGCGAGCAGTACTTC.

The chain is built from TRBV5-1 and TRBJ2-1; D is tentatively TRBD1 or TRBD2 (5 bases each). Trimming shortened V by 0 bases and J by 0 bases, and 13 bases separated the two germline ends. In germline, CDR1 is SGHRS, CDR2 YFSETQ. The CDR3 is 17 amino acids. CDR3 sequence reads: CASSLALGPDSYNEQFF. For the CDR3, the DNA is TGCGCCAGCAGCTTGGCTTTGGGACCCGACTCCTACAATGAGCAGTTCTTC.

The V and J genes are TRBV6-5 and TRBJ1-1; no definite D call. Germline CDR1 and CDR2: MNHEY and SVGAGI. The CDR3 has 14 residues. V lost 6 bases and J 5 bases, leaving 16 bases between the germline ends. CDR3 residues: CASRQMTGGTEAFF. CDR3 DNA sequence: TGTGCCAGCAGACAAATGACCGGCGGGACTGAAGCTTTCTTT.

The rearrangement links TRBV29-1 to TRBJ2-1, with 9 bases matching TRBD2. Per the germline V gene, CDR1 is SQVTM and CDR2 is ANQGSEA. This CDR3 is 16 amino acids long. V lost 0 bases to trimming and J lost 5 bases; unmatched junction nucleotides: 8. The CDR3 DNA follows: TGCAGCGTTGAAGACCCTTTAGCGGGAGTCGACAATGAGCAGTTCTTC. It encodes CSVEDPLAGVDNEQFF.

Only a few counts were recorded for this clonotype. The chain employs TRBV20-1 and TRBJ2-7; 8 nucleotides match TRBD2. Germline V gives CDR1 DFQATT, CDR2 SNEGSKA (reference sequence). This CDR3 region has 16 residues. Trimming took 0 bases from V and 3 from J; bases not matched to a gene: 10. The CDR3 region has the DNA TGCAGTGCTAGAGACCCCCCCGGGAGGGGCAACTACGAGCAGTACTTC. Encoded protein: CSARDPPGRGNYEQYF.

The genes are TRBV15 and TRBJ2-1, with 9 bases identical to TRBD2. The CDR3 contains 15 residues. V gave up 0 bases and J gave up 7 bases; unmatched junction bases: 4. Germline CDR1 reads LNHNV; CDR2 reads YYDKDF (reference sequence). The CDR3 nucleotides are TGTGCCACCAGCAGAGATCGGCTAGCGGGAAATGAGCAGTTCTTC. Protein: CATSRDRLAGNEQFF.

The V and J genes are TRBV7-9 and TRBJ2-4, with D unresolved. Germline CDR1 SEHNR, CDR2 FQNEAQ (reference sequence). The CDR3 totals 13 residues. Trimming shortened V by 2 bases and J by 5 bases, and 7 bases separated the two germline ends. The CDR3 DNA follows: TGTGCCAGCAGCTTATCCTGGGAAAACATTCAGTACTTC. The encoded protein is CASSLSWENIQYF.

The chain couples TRBV27 to TRBJ1-5; 8 positions match TRBD1. V shed 0 bases and J 5 bases; nucleotides not matched to a gene: 12. The CDR3 spans 18 residues. Germline CDR1 is MNHEY and CDR2 is SMNVEV (reference sequence). CDR3 coding DNA: TGTGCCAGCAGTTTATCTTACGTGACTCAGGGGGCCTATCAGCCCCAGCATTTT. It is translated as CASSLSYVTQGAYQPQHF.

The V and J genes are TRBV21-1 and TRBJ1-4. TRBV21-1 is shown as a pseudogene. The CDR3 is 19 residues long. In nucleotides, the CDR3 is TGTGCCAGCAGCCCAGTGCGCAGTTTACGATTTGCAACTAATGAAAAACTGTTTTTT. Translating it yields CASSPVRSLRFATNEKLFF.

V usage is TRBV7-9 and J usage is TRBJ2-1; a possible D gene is TRBD2 (5 bases). Trimming cost V 1 base and J 1 base, with 17 bases left between them. Germline V gives CDR1 SEHNR, CDR2 FQNEAQ (reference sequence). This CDR3 comprises 18 residues. Here the CDR3 reads CASSLVQGRAESYNEQFF. The CDR3 DNA follows: TGTGCCAGCAGCTTAGTACAAGGGAGAGCGGAGTCCTACAATGAGCAGTTCTTC.

This sequence joins TRBV10-3 and TRBJ2-7, with TRBD2 matching over 14 bases. V was clipped by 3 bases and J by 2 bases; unmatched bases: 6. CDR1 ENHRY and CDR2 SYGVKD come from the germline V gene. The CDR3 covers 17 residues. The CDR3 region has the DNA TGTGCCATCAGTGATGGACTAGCGGGAGGCAGGACCTACGAGCAGTACTTC. Translating it yields CAISDGLAGGRTYEQYF.

Only a few counts were recorded for this clonotype. The CDR3 loop reads CASSPRTSGSRNEQFF. The DNA of the CDR3 is TGTGCCAGCAGCCCTAGGACTAGCGGGAGTAGGAATGAGCAGTTCTTC. The J gene is TRBJ2-1, the V gene TRBV7-3, with 13 bases lining up with TRBD2. This CDR3 region has 16 residues. V lost 5 bases, J lost 7 bases, and 8 bases stayed unmatched. Germline V gene lookup returns CDR1 SGHTA and CDR2 FQGTGA. The full variable domain, with the rest looked up from reference TRBV7-3 and TRBJ2-1, is GAGVSQTPSNKVTEKGKYVELRCDPISGHTALYWYRQSLGQGPEFLIYFQGTGAADDSGLPNDRFFAVRPEGSVSTLKIQRTERGDSAVYLCASSPRTSGSRNEQFFGPGTRLTVL.